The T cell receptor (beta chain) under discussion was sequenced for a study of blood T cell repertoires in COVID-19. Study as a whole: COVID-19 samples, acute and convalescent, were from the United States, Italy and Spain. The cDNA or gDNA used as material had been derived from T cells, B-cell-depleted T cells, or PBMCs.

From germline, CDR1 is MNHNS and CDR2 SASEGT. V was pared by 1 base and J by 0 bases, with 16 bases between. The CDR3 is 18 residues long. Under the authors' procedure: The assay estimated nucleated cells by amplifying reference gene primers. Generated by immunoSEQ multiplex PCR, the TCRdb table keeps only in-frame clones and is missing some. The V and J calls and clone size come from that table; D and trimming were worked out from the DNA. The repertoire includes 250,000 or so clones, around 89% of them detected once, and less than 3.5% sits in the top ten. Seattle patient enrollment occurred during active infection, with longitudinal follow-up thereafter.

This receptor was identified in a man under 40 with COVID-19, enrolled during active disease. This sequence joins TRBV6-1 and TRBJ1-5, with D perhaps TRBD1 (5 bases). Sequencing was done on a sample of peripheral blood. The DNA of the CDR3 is TGTGCCAGCAGTGAAGGGCAGGGTTATTCATATAGCAATCAGCCCCAGCATTTT. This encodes CASSEGQGYSYSNQPQHF.